This record concerns one T cell receptor beta chain sequence. The sample is drawn from a study of blood T cell repertoires in COVID-19. Looking at the study overall: In each case, the material was cDNA or gDNA derived from T cells, B-cell-depleted T cells, or PBMCs.

CDR3 length: 15 residues. CDR1 and CDR2 from the germline V gene are LGHDT and YNNKEL (reference sequence). Between the trimmed V and J ends, which lost 0 bases and 0 bases, there was a span of 9 bases. The protocol was immunoSEQ multiplex PCR, while the TCRdb copy is restricted to in-frame clones and leaves out a portion. The table includes a few hundred thousand clones, 75% to 90% detected once. The receptor was derived from a man younger than 35 with active or convalescent COVID-19. The sample comprised peripheral blood. The chain combines TRBV3-1 (or the pseudogene TRBV3-2) with TRBJ2-7; maybe TRBD2 (5 bases). The CDR3: CASSQEAGYSYEQYF. In DNA form, the CDR3 reads TGTGCCAGCAGCCAAGAGGCGGGCTACTCCTACGAGCAGTACTTC.